A selection of T cell receptor beta chains follows, all from one sample in a study of monozygotic twins with inflammatory bowel disease. TCRdb reprocessed the 5' RACE reads; each CDR3 protein has one entry and no DNA is given. Its table records around 47,000 distinct CDR3 sequences. The sample taken for sequencing was blood. The receptors originated from a human donor with ulcerative colitis or Crohn's disease, or a healthy co-twin of an affected twin (not recorded which). CDR3s include the opening cysteine and the closing phenylalanine or tryptophan. Fields, in order: J gene, V gene, clone size, CDR3 protein. Clone size is shown for a subset of rows, as once, few, many or a class of expanded clone.

TRBJ2-1 | TRBV7-9 | NA | CASSPRGNSYNEQFF
TRBJ1-2 | TRBV9 | NA | CASSVVENYGYTF
TRBJ2-5 | TRBV10-3 | NA | CAIKSRGGADQETQYF
TRBJ2-3 | TRBV29-1 | NA | CSVVRTDTQYF
TRBJ2-1 | TRBV3-1 | NA | CACSLARTSGYNEQFF
TRBJ2-7 | TRBV7-9 | NA | CASSLATTYEQYF
TRBJ1-2 | TRBV6-1 | NA | CASSPAGQGLGYTF
TRBJ2-3 | TRBV10-3 | NA | CAISEPGQGSGTQYF
TRBJ1-6 | TRBV20-1 | NA | CSARDDRVSPLHF
TRBJ1-1 | TRBV20-1 | NA | CSAGTGRRIVDTEAFF
TRBJ2-4 | TRBV28 | medium-sized | CASSFLAGSAKNIQYF
TRBJ2-2 | TRBV20-1 | NA | CSARTSRGVTGELFF
TRBJ2-1 | TRBV5-1 | NA | CASSLSPLTGTPWNEQFF
TRBJ2-3 | TRBV20-1 | NA | CSARLRTSNTDTQYF
TRBJ2-2 | TRBV4-1 | NA | CASSPRLAANTGELFF
TRBJ1-1 | TRBV29-1 | NA | CSVDPDRRNTEAFF
TRBJ2-2 | TRBV5-1 | NA | CASSFLAGEGGELFF
TRBJ2-7 | TRBV18 | NA | CASSPVFGTGGYEQYF
TRBJ1-2 | TRBV18 | NA | CASSPADSRLYGYTF
TRBJ2-3 | TRBV11-2 | NA | CASSLLRTGGLLSTDTQYF
TRBJ1-3 | TRBV10-1 | NA | CALITTGDSGNTIYF
TRBJ1-3 | TRBV27 | NA | CASSPRQAGNTIYF
TRBJ2-4 | TRBV9 | NA | CASSVGTREVGIAKNIQYF
TRBJ2-7 | TRBV4-2 | NA | CASSQGSKGGDEQYF
TRBJ2-2 | TRBV15 | NA | CATSNSLDTGELFF
TRBJ1-2 | TRBV3-1 | NA | CASSQDTGSYTF
TRBJ2-3 | TRBV30 | NA | CAWIRTDTQYF
TRBJ2-1 | TRBV5-1 | NA | CASSLGQNYNEQFF
TRBJ2-7 | TRBV5-1 | NA | CASRLGQSPSYEQYF
TRBJ2-7 | TRBV27 | NA | CASRRSLHYEQYF
TRBJ1-2 | TRBV27 | NA | CASSSLVGAGYTF
TRBJ1-5 | TRBV3-1 | NA | CASSQVRNQPQHF